The next 27 T cell receptor beta chains were all read from a single sample in a study of beta chain features in type 1 diabetes. Broader study findings: Patients with Type 1 diabetes showed moderately but significantly shorter TCRB CDR3s in all four CD4+ subsets.

Expressed TCRB transcripts were sequenced after all isolated RNA was converted to cDNA. Profiling relied on immunoSEQ multiplex PCR, and the TCRdb table lists in-frame clones only, not all of them. The table lists about 360,000 clones, roughly 12% of them singletons. Antigens of these TCRs are unknown. Input material: naive CD4+ T cells from blood. Receptor source: a woman aged 18 to 35 with type 1 diabetes.

The V call is TRBV29-1, the J call TRBJ1-2, with TRBD1 as a possible D gene (5 bases). CDR3 length: 15 residues. V lost 5 bases, J lost 3 bases, and 19 bases lay in between. From germline, CDR1 is SQVTM and CDR2 ANQGSEA. The CDR3: CSVNGARGDDYGYTF. DNA for the CDR3: TGCAGCGTTAACGGGGCGCGCGGGGATGACTATGGCTACACCTTC.

The chain joins TRBV25-1 to TRBJ2-3, with TRBD1 as a possible D gene (5 bases). The V end was cut by 1 base, the J end by 1 base, with 9 bases between. This CDR3 is 15 amino acids long. CDR1 is MGHDK and CDR2 is SYGVNS in the germline V gene. The CDR3 DNA reads TGTGCCAGCAGTGAATGGGGCATTGGCACAGATACGCAGTATTTT. Protein sequence: CASSEWGIGTDTQYF.

V is TRBV30 and J is TRBJ2-1; 7 bases are shared with TRBD2. After removal of 6 bases from V and 8 bases from J, the junction contained 10 bases not matched to a gene. The V gene's germline CDR1 is GTSNPN and CDR2 SVGIG (reference sequence). The CDR3 is 13 amino acids. The CDR3, as DNA: TGTGCCTGCGAAGCGCGGGAGTGGGATGAGCAGTTCTTC. It specifies CACEAREWDEQFF.

This clone has only a few counts. Other DNA sequences in this sample translate to the same CDR3. The chain carries TRBV18 and TRBJ1-1, with 9 bases identical to TRBD1. This CDR3 has 14 amino acids. Germline-derived CDR1 and CDR2 are KGHSH and LQKENI. Trimming at V came to 6 bases and at J to 1 base, leaving 3 bases not matched to a gene. In DNA, the CDR3 is TGTGCCAGCTCCCCGGGACAGGGGAACACTGAAGCTTTCTTT. This gives the protein CASSPGQGNTEAFF. Supplemented by reference TRBV18 and TRBJ1-1, the full variable domain reads NAGVMQNPRHLVRRRGQEARLRCSPMKGHSHVYWYRQLPEEGLKFMVYLQKENIIDESGMPKERFSAEFPKEGPSILRIQQVVRGDSAAYFCASSPGQGNTEAFFGQGTRLTVV.

This clone showed up just a few times. The chain recombines TRBV7-9 with TRBJ1-4; 8 bases line up with TRBD1. The CDR3 sequence is 14 residues long. Germline CDR1 is SEHNR and CDR2 is FQNEAQ (reference sequence). The trim removed 5 bases at V and 8 bases at J, leaving 7 bases unmatched. The CDR3 loop is CASSPNRTGEKLFF. The CDR3 DNA sequence: TGTGCCAGCAGCCCTAACCGGACAGGGGAAAAACTGTTTTTT.

V usage is TRBV4-3 and J usage is TRBJ2-1; D is uncertain. This CDR3 is 13 amino acids long. Between the trimmed V and J ends, which lost 0 bases and 9 bases, there was a span of 9 bases. Germline V gene lookup returns CDR1 LGHNA and CDR2 YSLEER. DNA of the CDR3: TGCGCCAGCAGCCAAGATCGGGTTGGTGAGCAGTTCTTC. Residues: CASSQDRVGEQFF.

The chain links TRBV27 to TRBJ1-5, with D unresolved. The CDR3 spans 13 residues. Germline CDR1 is MNHEY and CDR2 is SMNVEV (reference sequence). V was trimmed by 1 base and J by 6 bases, leaving 7 bases between them. The CDR3 region has the DNA TGTGCCAGCAGTTTATTGGGCAGTCAGCCCCAGCATTTT. This gives the protein CASSLLGSQPQHF.

This rearrangement joins TRBV18 to TRBJ2-1; D is possibly TRBD1 (6 bases). Germline CDR1 is KGHSH and CDR2 is LQKENI. Deletions cut 3 bases from V and 0 bases from J, with 12 bases between. This CDR3 spans 16 amino acids. The chain's CDR3 is CASSPGTPSSYNEQFF. Written as DNA, the CDR3 is TGTGCCAGCTCACCCGGGACACCAAGCTCCTACAATGAGCAGTTCTTC.

Only a few counts were recorded for this clone. V gene TRBV11-3 combines with J gene TRBJ2-7, with D possibly being TRBD2 (5 bases). Between the trimmed V and J ends, which lost 5 bases and 4 bases, there was a span of 6 bases. CDR1 is SGHNT, CDR2 YENEEA, per germline. The CDR3 sequence is 11 residues long. DNA for the CDR3: TGTGCCAGCAGCCGGGGATACGAGCAGTACTTC. Its protein is CASSRGYEQYF.

Concerning this clone itself: This sample also contains other DNA sequences that code for the same CDR3. This chain links TRBV19 with TRBJ1-5, with a possible D match to TRBD1 (5 bases). Germline values: CDR1 LNHDA, CDR2 SQIVND (reference sequence). The CDR3 length is 12 residues. V was shortened by 5 bases and J by 7 bases, with 9 bases between the two germline ends. The CDR3 here is CASSQGGQPQHF. In DNA, the CDR3 is TGTGCCAGTAGTCAGGGTGGACAGCCCCAGCATTTT.

The V gene is TRBV6-5, the J gene TRBJ1-6, with D unresolved. The CDR3 is made up of 15 amino acids. Trimming shortened V by 1 base and J by 8 bases, and 12 bases separated the two germline ends. CDR1 MNHEY and CDR2 SVGAGI come from the germline V gene. The CDR3 is CASSYWAITDSPLHF. In DNA, the CDR3 is TGTGCCAGCAGTTACTGGGCAATAACGGATTCACCCCTCCACTTT.

This sequence joins TRBV19 and TRBJ1-5; D is undetermined. V shed 3 bases and J shed 2 bases, with 8 bases lying between them. The CDR3 totals 14 residues. Germline CDR1 reads LNHDA; CDR2 reads SQIVND (reference sequence). The CDR3 loop reads CASSMERGNQPQHF. The CDR3 DNA reads TGTGCCAGTAGTATGGAGCGGGGCAATCAGCCCCAGCATTTT.

This chain connects TRBV7-9 to TRBJ2-7; the match to TRBD2 covers 7 bases. Germline assignment: CDR1 SEHNR and CDR2 FQNEAQ (reference sequence). V lost 6 bases to trimming and J lost 6 bases; unmatched junction nucleotides: 5. The CDR3 has 12 residues. The CDR3 region is CASRLGGSEQYF. The CDR3 nucleotides read TGTGCCAGCAGACTGGGGGGGAGCGAGCAGTACTTC.

This clone came up a few times. The CDR3 reads CASRYSPGYEQYF. The CDR3 coding sequence is TGTGCCAGTAGGTACAGTCCTGGCTACGAGCAGTACTTC. This chain links TRBV19 with TRBJ2-7; no firm D call. Germline V gene lookup returns CDR1 LNHDA and CDR2 SQIVND (reference sequence). The CDR3 has 13 residues. V lost 6 bases and J 3 bases, leaving 12 bases between the germline ends.

This clone has only a few counts. The V and J genes are TRBV6-6 and TRBJ2-5; D perhaps matches TRBD2 (5 bases). This CDR3 contains 13 residues. Germline V gene lookup returns CDR1 MNHNY and CDR2 SVGAGI (reference sequence). V was clipped by 5 bases and J by 2 bases, with 9 bases between them. CDR3 sequence reads: CASSPPGQETQYF. CDR3 DNA sequence: TGTGCCAGCAGTCCCCCGGGGCAAGAGACCCAGTACTTC.

The genes are TRBV27 and TRBJ2-5, with 11 nucleotides matching TRBD2. The CDR3 extends over 18 amino acids. Trimming removed 5 bases from V and 5 bases from J; junction bases left unmatched: 16. Germline values: CDR1 MNHEY, CDR2 SMNVEV (reference sequence). CDR3 bases: TGTGCCAGCAGTGGCAGGGCCAGAACTAGCGGGGGTGGTGAGACCCAGTACTTC. Translating it yields CASSGRARTSGGGETQYF.

The chain carries TRBV7-2 and TRBJ1-5, with D unclear. The CDR3 sequence is 13 residues long. Germline CDR1 reads SGHTA; CDR2 reads FQGNSA. The V end lost 1 base, the J end lost 4 bases, and 5 bases lay between the germline ends. The CDR3 reads CASSLGRNQPQHF. In nucleotides, the CDR3 is TGTGCCAGCAGCTTAGGCAGGAATCAGCCCCAGCATTTT.

Details on this clone: At the DNA level, this CDR3 is encoded by other sequences in the same sample as well. V usage is TRBV19 and J usage is TRBJ2-7; 8 bases are shared with TRBD1. Looked up from germline, CDR1 is LNHDA and CDR2 is SQIVND (reference sequence). V was pared by 5 bases and J by 2 bases, with 2 bases of the junction left unmatched. The length of the CDR3 is 13 residues. In nucleotides, the CDR3 is TGTGCCAGTAGTCGGACAGGGCCCTACGAGCAGTACTTC. Protein product: CASSRTGPYEQYF.

The chain is built from TRBV2 and TRBJ2-1; D is unclear. The CDR3 sequence is 13 residues long. Germline CDR1 SNHLY, CDR2 FYNNEI. Trimming left V 6 bases short and J 5 bases short, with 11 bases between. The CDR3 DNA follows: TGTGCCAGCAGGAGGCCCCTCCACAATGAGCAGTTCTTC. The encoded protein is CASRRPLHNEQFF.

This clone was seen a few times. The chain uses TRBV9 and TRBJ2-3, with TRBD2 matching 7 bases. Trimming took 4 bases from V and 1 from J; bases not matched to a gene: 6. The CDR3 covers 15 residues. Germline assignment: CDR1 SGDLS and CDR2 YYNGEE. This chain's CDR3 is CASSNGLVGTDTQYF. The DNA for the CDR3 is TGTGCCAGCAGCAACGGACTAGTCGGCACAGATACGCAGTATTTT.

The V and J genes are TRBV28 and TRBJ2-7; 15 nucleotides align to TRBD2. Germline V CDR1 and CDR2: MDHEN, SYDVKM. CDR3 length: 16 amino acids. The trim removed 1 base at V and 4 bases at J, leaving 2 bases unmatched. The CDR3 is CASSLLGTSGRYEQYF. CDR3 DNA: TGTGCCAGCAGTTTATTGGGGACTAGCGGGAGGTACGAGCAGTACTTC.

This chain links TRBV5-1 with TRBJ1-5, with TRBD1 identical over 10 bases. The CDR3 totals 15 residues. V shed 4 bases and J 5 bases; nucleotides not matched to a gene: 6. The germline V gene has CDR1 SGHRS and CDR2 YFSETQ. CDR3 nucleotides: TGCGCCAGCAGCCCGGGACAGGGGAGTTATCAGCCCCAGCATTTT. Translating it yields CASSPGQGSYQPQHF.

The chain carries TRBV20-1 and TRBJ2-1; possibly TRBD2 for D (5 bases). The CDR3 has 10 residues. CDR1 and CDR2 from the germline V gene are DFQATT and SNEGSKA (reference sequence). V lost 6 bases to trimming and J lost 8 bases, with 8 bases between them. The CDR3 sequence: CSAGEYEQFF. The CDR3 DNA follows: TGCAGTGCCGGGGAGTATGAGCAGTTCTTC.

This clone was seen a few times. This rearrangement joins TRBV2 to TRBJ2-1, with 10 bases lining up with TRBD2. The V segment lost 2 bases and the J segment 5 bases; nucleotides outside the gene matches: 3. The CDR3 extends over 15 amino acids. The germline gives CDR1 SNHLY, CDR2 FYNNEI. This CDR3 reads CASSETTSGNNEQFF. The CDR3 region has the DNA TGTGCCAGCAGTGAAACAACTAGCGGGAACAATGAGCAGTTCTTC.

The V gene is TRBV7-2, the J gene TRBJ2-6; D not certain. The ends were cut back, 4 bases at V and 3 bases at J, with 7 bases in the middle. CDR1 is SGHTA, CDR2 FQGNSA, per germline. This CDR3 is 14 amino acids long. The CDR3 coding sequence is TGTGCCAGCAGCTCCCGAGGTGGGGCCAACGTCCTGACTTTC. This sequence encodes CASSSRGGANVLTF.

This clone was seen more than once but under ten times. V and J are TRBV11-2 and TRBJ1-1, with D possibly being TRBD1 (5 bases). This CDR3 comprises 12 residues. The V end was cut by 7 bases, the J end by 3 bases, with 9 bases between. Germline CDR1 is SGHAT and CDR2 is FQNNGV. CDR3 in amino acids: CASKPGYTEAFF. Here the CDR3 DNA reads TGTGCCAGCAAACCAGGGTACACTGAAGCTTTCTTT.

The chain has TRBV4-3 and TRBJ1-1, with D possibly matching TRBD1 (6 bases). Trimming left V 7 bases short and J 1 base short, with 19 bases between. The CDR3 extends over 16 amino acids. CDR1 LGHNA and CDR2 YSLEER come from the germline V gene. The CDR3 bases are TGCGCCAGCACCTTCTTAAAGGGGACAAAGAACACTGAAGCTTTCTTT. It translates to CASTFLKGTKNTEAFF.